The T cell receptor beta chain described here comes from a study of CD8+CD57+ T cells in acquired aplastic anemia. Study-level information: The sorted CD4+ and CD8+ cells yielded an average around 3.4 ug of DNA. Whole-study findings and limits: Researchers reported that CD8+ Simpson's diversity was not significantly different in patients versus controls. There were about 27 CD8+ CDR3 sequences that occurred in both patients and controls.

The germline V and J ends were trimmed by 4 bases and 3 bases, with 9 bases remaining between them. Germline V gene lookup returns CDR1 KGHSH and CDR2 LQKENI. CDR3 length: 13 amino acids. Genomic DNA templated the TCR beta VDJ and CDR3 profiling. MiXCR, applied by TCRdb to the reads, yields one record per CDR3 protein. The sample lists approximately 380,000 distinct CDR3 sequences, 65% to 75% occurring once. For this clonotype: Its target is not known.

The receptor's source is a human donor in good health, serving as a control. This chain links TRBV18 with TRBJ1-2; TRBD1 might be the D (6 bases). The specimen was sorted CD4+, CD8+, or CD8+CD57+ T cells (not recorded which) from PBMCs. CDR3 sequence: CASSLQGDYGYTF. CDR3 in DNA: TGTGCCAGCTCACTACAGGGCGACTATGGCTACACCTTC.